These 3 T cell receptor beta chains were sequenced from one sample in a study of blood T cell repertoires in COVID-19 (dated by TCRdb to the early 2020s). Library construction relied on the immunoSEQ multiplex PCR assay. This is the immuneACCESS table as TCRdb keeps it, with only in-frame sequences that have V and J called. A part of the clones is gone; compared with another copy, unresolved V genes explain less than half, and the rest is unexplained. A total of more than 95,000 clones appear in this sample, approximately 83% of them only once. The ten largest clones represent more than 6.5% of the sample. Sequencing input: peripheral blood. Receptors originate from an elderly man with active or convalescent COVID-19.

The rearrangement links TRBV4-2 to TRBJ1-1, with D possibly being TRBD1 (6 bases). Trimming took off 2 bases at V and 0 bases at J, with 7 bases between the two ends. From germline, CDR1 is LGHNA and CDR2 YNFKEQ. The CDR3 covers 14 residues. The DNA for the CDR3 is TGTGCCAGCAGCCAAAGGGACATGAACACTGAAGCTTTCTTT. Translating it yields CASSQRDMNTEAFF.

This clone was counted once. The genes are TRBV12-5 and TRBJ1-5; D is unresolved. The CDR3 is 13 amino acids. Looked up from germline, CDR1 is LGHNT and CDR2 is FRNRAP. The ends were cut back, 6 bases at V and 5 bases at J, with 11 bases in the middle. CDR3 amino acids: CASGTGLDQPQHF. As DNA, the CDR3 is TGTGCTAGTGGCACCGGGTTAGATCAGCCCCAGCATTTT.

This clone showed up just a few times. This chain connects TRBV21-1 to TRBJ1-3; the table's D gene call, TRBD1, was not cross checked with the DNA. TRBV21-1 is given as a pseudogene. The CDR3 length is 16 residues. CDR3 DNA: TGTGCCAGCAGCAAGGCAGGGCGAACCTCTGGAAACACCATATATTTT. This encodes CASSKAGRTSGNTIYF.